This TCR beta chain was recovered during a study of cytomegalovirus exposure and HLA in healthy donors. The CDR3 sequence is 16 residues long. CDR1 is SGHNT and CDR2 is YYREEE in the germline V gene (reference sequence). V lost 0 bases to trimming and J lost 6 bases, with 19 bases between them. PCR was performed using 60 Vbeta and 13 Jbeta primers. Clones were sequenced by immunoSEQ multiplex PCR, and TCRdb holds only the in-frame ones, with some missing. The data contain fewer than 130,000 clones, roughly 78% of them seen just once; the ten biggest clones take up 3% to 3.5%. Sequences were obtained from PBMCs. This chain connects TRBV5-4 to TRBJ2-7, with D maybe TRBD2 (7 bases). This receptor was taken from a woman aged 40-49 years in good health and CMV-seronegative. As DNA, the CDR3 is TGTGCCAGCAGCTTGGGATTGAGGGGGGGTTCCGGCGAGCAGTACTTC. It translates to CASSLGLRGGSGEQYF. Filled out from reference TRBV5-4 and TRBJ2-7, the complete variable domain reads ETGVTQSPTHLIKTRGQQVTLRCSSQSGHNTVSWYQQALGQGPQFIFQYYREEENGRGNFPPRFSGLQFPNYSSELNVNALELDDSALYLCASSLGLRGGSGEQYFGPGTRLTVT.